Following are 17 T cell receptor beta chains from one sample sequenced in a study of regulatory T cells in long-lasting Graves disease. Time point defined: newly diagnosed GD, antithyroid drugs for less than 3 months. There was RNA extracted from PBMCs, and the TCR library was made from it. Assembly of TCR beta libraries relied on iRepertoire HTBI primers together with Arm-PCR of CDR3 regions. TCRdb itself ran the multiplex PCR reads through MiXCR, one entry per CDR3 protein. The sample records around 450,000 distinct CDR3 sequences, about 15% being singletons. A further study also used this sample, focusing on T cells in Graves' hyperthyroidism and ophthalmopathy.

The sequencing used peripheral blood mononuclear cells (PBMCs), collected at new diagnosis, from a patient treated with antithyroid drugs. The receptors originated from a woman in her forties with Graves disease.

The chain couples TRBV14 to TRBJ1-2; TRBD1 might be the D (5 bases). V lost 5 bases, J lost 4 bases, and 14 bases lay in between. Germline CDR1 and CDR2: SGHDN and FVKESK. This CDR3 has 14 amino acids. CDR3 bases: TGTGCCAGCAGCAAACCCGGGACCTTCTATGGCTACACCTTC. Protein: CASSKPGTFYGYTF.

At least ten counts were recorded for this clonotype. This chain joins TRBV13 and TRBJ2-7, with 12 bases fitting TRBD2. Losses at the gene ends were 5 bases for V and 9 bases for J; bases not matched to a gene: 17. Looked up from germline, CDR1 is PRHDT and CDR2 is FYEKMQ (reference sequence). The CDR3 runs 17 residues. The CDR3, as DNA: TGTGCCAGCAGCACAGGGACTGGGACTAGCGGGTTCCCTCGGCAGTACTTC. It is translated as CASSTGTGTSGFPRQYF.

This clonotype was seen ten or more times. The chain couples TRBV11-1 to TRBJ2-1; D could derive from TRBD1 or TRBD2 (5 bases each). Germline V CDR1 and CDR2: SGHAT, FQDESV (reference sequence). CDR3 length equals 15 residues. V dropped 5 bases and J dropped 6 bases, with 17 bases sitting between them. The CDR3 DNA sequence: TGTGCCAGCAGCGTGGACTCATGGGACGGCAATGAGCAGTTCTTC. Translating it yields CASSVDSWDGNEQFF.

This clonotype came up many times. The J gene is TRBJ1-6, the V gene TRBV18; D gene unclear. V lost 6 bases and J 12 bases, leaving 12 bases between the germline ends. The CDR3 covers 12 residues. Germline V CDR1 and CDR2: KGHSH, LQKENI. CDR3: CASSGPFQPLHF. The CDR3 DNA reads TGTGCCAGCTCCGGACCGTTCCAACCCCTCCACTTT.

This clonotype was counted ten times or more. The chain uses TRBV28 and TRBJ2-1, with 7 nucleotides matching TRBD1. After removal of 3 bases from V and 6 bases from J, the junction contained 8 bases not matched to a gene. Germline values: CDR1 MDHEN, CDR2 SYDVKM. CDR3 size: 15 residues. For the CDR3, the DNA is TGTGCCAGCAGTTTCGTCTCCGACAGGGCCAATGAGCAGTTCTTC. It yields the protein CASSFVSDRANEQFF.

Notes on this clonotype: Since a far larger clone is one base different, this is likely a read error. The chain combines TRBV28 with TRBJ2-2; D perhaps matches TRBD2 (5 bases). This CDR3 contains 13 residues. Trimming cost V 3 bases and J 6 bases, with 8 bases left between them. Looked up from germline, CDR1 is MDHEN and CDR2 is SYDVKM. The CDR3 sequence is CASSFGGSGELFF. CDR3 DNA sequence: TGTGCCAGCAGTTTCGGCGGGTCCGGGGAGCTGTTTTTT.

This clonotype has only a few counts. V and J are TRBV20-1 and TRBJ2-5; maybe TRBD2 (7 bases). The CDR3 spans 15 residues. Germline CDR1 reads DFQATT; CDR2 reads SNEGSKA (reference sequence). The V end was cut by 4 bases, the J end by 5 bases, with 20 bases between. DNA for the CDR3: TGCAGTGCTAACCTAGCGGAAAGAAGGGGGGAGACCCAGTACTTC. Its protein is CSANLAERRGETQYF.

This clonotype was seen ten or more times. The chain links TRBV28 to TRBJ2-7; no clear D. The CDR3 spans 16 residues. The germline V gene encodes CDR1 MDHEN and CDR2 SYDVKM. Trimming removed 3 bases from V and 1 base from J, with 16 bases in between. The CDR3 protein is CASSFSLGSNSYEQYF. The DNA of the CDR3 is TGTGCCAGCAGTTTTAGTTTAGGGTCCAATTCCTACGAGCAGTACTTC. Full variable domain (remainder filled in from reference TRBV28 and TRBJ2-7): DVKVTQSSRYLVKRTGEKVFLECVQDMDHENMFWYRQDPGLGLRLIYFSYDVKMKEKGDIPEGYSVSREKKERFSLILESASTNQTSMYLCASSFSLGSNSYEQYFGPGTRLTVT.

A note on this clonotype: A far larger clone is one nucleotide away, so this likely arose from a read error. This chain connects TRBV11-2 to TRBJ2-1; 8 nucleotides match TRBD2. V dropped 4 bases and J dropped 0; count of bases not matched to a gene: 11. Per the germline V gene, CDR1 is SGHAT and CDR2 is FQNNGV. CDR3 length equals 18 residues. The CDR3 loop is CASSSVTWTSRSYNEQFF. In DNA, the CDR3 is TGTGCCAGCAGCTCCGTGACCTGGACTAGCCGCTCCTACAATGAGCAGTTCTTC.

A remark on this clonotype: A read error is possible here, since a much larger clone lies one base away. The J gene is TRBJ2-7, the V gene TRBV6-9; D uncertain. From germline, CDR1 is MNHGY and CDR2 SVAAGI. There are 15 residues in the CDR3. CDR3 residues: CAGSSRHYGSYEQYF. CDR3 nucleotide sequence: TGTGCCGGCAGTTCCCGCCACTACGGATCCTACGAGCAGTACTTC.

This clonotype occurred many times. The chain employs TRBV12-5 and TRBJ2-1, with D perhaps matching TRBD2 (6 bases). There are 17 residues in the CDR3. V shed 3 bases and J shed 3 bases, with 18 bases lying between them. CDR1 is LGHNT and CDR2 is FRNRAP in the germline V gene. The CDR3 region is CASGLLPGARVYNEQFF. CDR3 in DNA: TGTGCTAGTGGTTTACTACCGGGAGCCAGAGTCTACAATGAGCAGTTCTTC. The full variable domain, rest sourced from reference TRBV12-5 and TRBJ2-1, is DARVTQTPRHKVTEMGQEVTMRCQPILGHNTVFWYRQTMMQGLELLAYFRNRAPLDDSGMPKDRFSAEMPDATLATLKIQPSEPRDSAVYFCASGLLPGARVYNEQFFGPGTRLTVL.

This clonotype was recorded at least ten times. The chain joins TRBV12-3 or TRBV12-4 to TRBJ2-1; D gene unclear. CDR3 length: 12 amino acids. V lost 6 bases, J lost 5 bases, and 8 bases lay in between. In DNA, the CDR3 is TGTGCCAGCAGCTTTAGAGACAATGAGCAGTTCTTC. Amino acids: CASSFRDNEQFF.

This clonotype appeared many times. The V call is TRBV6-1, the J call TRBJ2-7; maybe TRBD1 (6 bases). Trimming stripped 7 bases from V and 3 bases from J, with 16 bases between. Germline CDR1 MNHNS, CDR2 SASEGT. CDR3 size: 14 residues. In nucleotides, the CDR3 is TGTGCCAGCATCCTACAACAGGGCGGCTACGAGCAGTACTTC. This gives the protein CASILQQGGYEQYF.

The chain has TRBV12-3 or TRBV12-4 and TRBJ2-1, with 7 nucleotides matching TRBD2. The CDR3 extends over 15 amino acids. The J segment lost 5 bases and the V segment lost 7 bases, leaving 11 bases of the junction unmatched. CDR3: CASIPGLAEDNEQFF. CDR3 DNA: TGTGCCAGCATCCCAGGGCTAGCGGAAGACAATGAGCAGTTCTTC.

The rearrangement links TRBV30 to TRBJ2-3; D not certain. The V end was cut by 1 base, the J end by 1 base, with 3 bases between. Germline CDR1 reads GTSNPN; CDR2 reads SVGIG (reference sequence). There are 12 residues in the CDR3. CDR3 nucleotide sequence: TGTGCCTGGAGTGAGCGCACAGATACGCAGTATTTT. As protein: CAWSERTDTQYF.

This clonotype has a count of ten or more. The gene calls are TRBV6-1 and TRBJ1-2; TRBD1 aligns across 7 bases. The germline V gene encodes CDR1 MNHNS and CDR2 SASEGT. V trimming: 7 bases; J trimming: 7 bases; junction bases outside the gene matches: 3. The CDR3 extends over 11 amino acids. The CDR3 here is CASNQGGGYTF. As DNA, the CDR3 is TGTGCCAGCAACCAGGGGGGTGGCTACACCTTC.

V gene TRBV15 combines with J gene TRBJ2-7; TRBD1 or TRBD2 may be the D gene (5 bases each). The CDR3 spans 15 residues. CDR1 is LNHNV, CDR2 YYDKDF, per germline (reference sequence). V was shortened by 0 bases and J by 5 bases, with 14 bases between the two germline ends. DNA of the CDR3: TGTGCCACCAGCAGAGATCGGATGGGGACCCACGAGCAGTACTTC. It yields the protein CATSRDRMGTHEQYF.